The entry below describes one T cell receptor beta chain. These data originate in a study of blood T cell repertoires in COVID-19. Study-wide context: PBMCs, B-cell-depleted T cells, or T cells were the source of the cDNA or gDNA that made up the material.

Only in-frame clones appear in the TCRdb table, and some are missing; sequencing was by immunoSEQ multiplex PCR. The data show approximately 310,000 clones, with about nine tenths seen just once and roughly 5.3% held by the top ten. Germline CDR1 is LNHDA and CDR2 is SQIVND (reference sequence). The CDR3 extends over 14 amino acids. V was shortened by 5 bases and J by 0 bases, with 11 bases between the two germline ends. The genes are TRBV19 and TRBJ2-7; D possibly corresponds to TRBD1 (6 bases). Sequencing was performed on PBMCs or T cells enriched from blood (not recorded which). This clonotype was sampled from a man between 60 and 70 years old who had recovered from COVID-19. CDR3 loop: CASSLQGNSYEQYF. The CDR3 DNA follows: TGTGCCAGTAGTTTACAGGGTAACTCCTACGAGCAGTACTTC.